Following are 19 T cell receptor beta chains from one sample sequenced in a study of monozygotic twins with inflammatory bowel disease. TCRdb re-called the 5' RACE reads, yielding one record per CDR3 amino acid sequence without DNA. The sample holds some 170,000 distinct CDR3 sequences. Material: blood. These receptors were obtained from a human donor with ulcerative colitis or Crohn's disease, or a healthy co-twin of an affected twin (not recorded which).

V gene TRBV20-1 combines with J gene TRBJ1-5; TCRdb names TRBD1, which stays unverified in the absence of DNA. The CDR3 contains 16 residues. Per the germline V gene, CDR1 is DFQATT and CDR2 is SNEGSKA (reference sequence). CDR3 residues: CSARPPGTKLNQPQHF.

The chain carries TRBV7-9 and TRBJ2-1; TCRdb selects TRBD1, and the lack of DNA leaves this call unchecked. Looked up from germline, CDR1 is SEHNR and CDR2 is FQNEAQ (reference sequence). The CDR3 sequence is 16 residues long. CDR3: CASAKARTGSYNEQFF.

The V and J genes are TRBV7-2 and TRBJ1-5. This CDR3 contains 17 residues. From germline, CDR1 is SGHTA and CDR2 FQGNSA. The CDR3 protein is CASSLNPSQMSNQPQHF.

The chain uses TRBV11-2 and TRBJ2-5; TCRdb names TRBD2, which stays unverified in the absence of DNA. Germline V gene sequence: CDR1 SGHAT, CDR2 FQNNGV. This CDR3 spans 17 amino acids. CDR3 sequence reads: CASSAEMTSGGFKTQYF.

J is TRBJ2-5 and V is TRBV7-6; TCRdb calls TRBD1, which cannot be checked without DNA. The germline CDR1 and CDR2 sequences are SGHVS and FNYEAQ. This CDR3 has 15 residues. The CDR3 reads CASTKGQALQETQYF.

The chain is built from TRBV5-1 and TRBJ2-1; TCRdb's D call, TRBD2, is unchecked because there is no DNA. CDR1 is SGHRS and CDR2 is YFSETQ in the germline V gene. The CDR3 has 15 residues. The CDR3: CASESLAGGLNEQFF.

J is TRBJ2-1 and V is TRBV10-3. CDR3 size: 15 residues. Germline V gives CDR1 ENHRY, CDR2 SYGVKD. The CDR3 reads CAISELVVTYNEQFF.

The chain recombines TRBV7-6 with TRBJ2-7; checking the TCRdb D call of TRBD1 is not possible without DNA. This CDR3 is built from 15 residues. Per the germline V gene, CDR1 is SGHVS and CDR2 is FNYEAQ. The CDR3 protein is CASSSGQGLSYEQYF. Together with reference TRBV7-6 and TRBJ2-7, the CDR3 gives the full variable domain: GAGVSQSPRYKVTKRGQDVALRCDPISGHVSLYWYRQALGQGPEFLTYFNYEAQQDKSGLPNDRFSAERPEGSISTLTIQRTEQRDSAMYRCASSSGQGLSYEQYFGPGTRLTVT.

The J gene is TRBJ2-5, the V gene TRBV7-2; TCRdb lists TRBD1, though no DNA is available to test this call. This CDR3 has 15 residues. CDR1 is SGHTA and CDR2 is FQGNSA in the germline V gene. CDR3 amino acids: CASSLGTTTQETQYF.

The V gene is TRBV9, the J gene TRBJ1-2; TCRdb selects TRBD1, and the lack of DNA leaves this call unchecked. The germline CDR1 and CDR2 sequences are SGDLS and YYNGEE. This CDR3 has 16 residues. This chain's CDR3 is CASSVEDRGTNYGYTF.

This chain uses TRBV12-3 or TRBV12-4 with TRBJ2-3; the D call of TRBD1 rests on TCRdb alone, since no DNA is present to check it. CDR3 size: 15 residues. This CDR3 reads CASSDRGLRTDTQYF.

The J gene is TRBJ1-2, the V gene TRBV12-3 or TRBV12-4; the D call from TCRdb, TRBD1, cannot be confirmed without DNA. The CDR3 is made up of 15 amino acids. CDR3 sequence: CASSSRTGGWGGYTF.

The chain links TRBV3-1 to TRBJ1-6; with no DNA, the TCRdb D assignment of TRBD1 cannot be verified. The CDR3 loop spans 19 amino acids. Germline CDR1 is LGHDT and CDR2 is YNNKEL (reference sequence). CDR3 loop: CASSPGTAQSLLDNSPLHF.

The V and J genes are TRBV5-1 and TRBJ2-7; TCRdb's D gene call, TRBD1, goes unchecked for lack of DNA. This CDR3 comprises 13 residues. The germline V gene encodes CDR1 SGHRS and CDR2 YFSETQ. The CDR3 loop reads CASSVTGFYEQYF.

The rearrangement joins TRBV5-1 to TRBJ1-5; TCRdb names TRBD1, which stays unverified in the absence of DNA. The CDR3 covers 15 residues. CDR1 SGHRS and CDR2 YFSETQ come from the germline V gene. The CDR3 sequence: CASSRTGDRNQPQHF.

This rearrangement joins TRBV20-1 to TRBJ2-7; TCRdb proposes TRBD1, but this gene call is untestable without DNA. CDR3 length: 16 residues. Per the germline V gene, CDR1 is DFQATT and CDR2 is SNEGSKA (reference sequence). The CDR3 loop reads CSAPARDPQYHYEQYF.

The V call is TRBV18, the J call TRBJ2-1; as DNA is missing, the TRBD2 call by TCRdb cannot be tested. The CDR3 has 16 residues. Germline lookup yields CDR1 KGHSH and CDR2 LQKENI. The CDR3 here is CASSRAGGPYYNEQFF.

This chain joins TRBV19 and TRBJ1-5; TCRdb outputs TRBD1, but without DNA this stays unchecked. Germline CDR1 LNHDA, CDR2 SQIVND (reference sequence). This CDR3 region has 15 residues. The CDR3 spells CASSIAGRGLQPQHF.

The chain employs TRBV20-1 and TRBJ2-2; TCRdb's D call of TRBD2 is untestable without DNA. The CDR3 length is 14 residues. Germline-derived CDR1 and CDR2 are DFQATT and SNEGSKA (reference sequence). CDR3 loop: CSARATSVAGELFF.